This TCR beta chain originates from a study of identical twins' blood T cells. V was pared by 1 base and J by 4 bases, with 19 bases of the junction left unmatched. The CDR3 is 21 amino acids. Germline V lookup: CDR1 SGHNT, CDR2 YYREEE (reference sequence). TCRdb recomputed calls from the 5' RACE reads with MiXCR, one row per CDR3 protein. Of 350,000 to 450,000 distinct CDR3 sequences in the sample, under 30% were seen once. The donors were healthy female monozygous twins, three pairs in total. The chain is built from TRBV5-4 and TRBJ2-3; 12 nucleotides match TRBD2. This TCR derives from a woman between 18 and 55 years old in good health. The specimen sequenced was PBMCs. The CDR3 region is CASSLSSLTSGRKLGADTQYF. The CDR3 DNA follows: TGTGCCAGCAGCTTGTCATCGTTGACTAGCGGGAGAAAATTAGGTGCAGATACGCAGTATTTT.